This TCR beta chain was obtained from a study of cytomegalovirus exposure and HLA in healthy donors. The PCR employed 60 Vbeta primers together with 13 Jbeta primers. The repertoire was sequenced with immunoSEQ multiplex PCR; TCRdb's copy has only in-frame clones and lacks some. This sample's clone table lists approximately 110,000 clones. The sequence came from a man aged 30 to 39 in good health and CMV-seronegative. Sequenced material: PBMCs.

CDR3 protein: CASSPGTSGNPNNEQFF. The CDR3 DNA sequence: TGTGCCAGCAGCCCGGGGACTAGCGGGAACCCCAACAATGAGCAGTTCTTC. V is TRBV5-4 and J is TRBJ2-1; 13 nucleotides match TRBD2. The length of the CDR3 is 17 residues. V shed 4 bases, J shed 5 bases, and the junction held 9 bases outside the gene matches. Germline loops: CDR1 SGHNT, CDR2 YYREEE (reference sequence).